A selection of T cell receptor beta chains follows, all from one sample in a study of blood T cell repertoires in COVID-19. Assay used: immunoSEQ multiplex PCR; TCRdb lists only in-frame clones, some missing. The profile shows about 250,000 clones, 80% to 90% of them singletons. Material: peripheral blood. These receptors were collected from a man aged 80 or over with acute or convalescent COVID-19. Both conserved end residues are part of each CDR3. Expanded clones get a size class; other rows say once, few or many, or leave the size out.

clone_size	v_call	j_call	cdr3_aa
NA	TRBV29-1	TRBJ1-2	CSVEGGEANYGYTF
NA	TRBV19	TRBJ1-1	CASSIAGNSEAFF
NA	TRBV7-9	TRBJ1-4	CASSSNRGDEKLFF
once	TRBV21-1	TRBJ1-2	CASSNCGDRHPYYGYTF
once	TRBV7-6	TRBJ2-3	CASRGVGATDTQYF
NA	TRBV6-2/TRBV6-3	TRBJ2-1	CASSLRGLAGGSYNEQFF
NA	TRBV27	TRBJ2-2	CASSSSGTTGEELFF
NA	TRBV5-1	TRBJ2-5	CASSLGLAGQTQYF
few	TRBV6-5	TRBJ1-4	CASRNRNEKLFF
NA	TRBV3-1/TRBV3-2	TRBJ1-5	CASSQDTYSNQPQHF
NA	TRBV19	TRBJ1-1	CAIRAGGRNTEAFF
NA	TRBV9	TRBJ2-7	CASSGGGVGYEQYF
NA	TRBV3-1/TRBV3-2	TRBJ1-4	CASSLDEKLFF
NA	TRBV7-2	TRBJ2-2	CASSLLGGGATGELFF
few	TRBV5-1	TRBJ2-5	CASSLDWREETQYF
once	TRBV7-8	TRBJ2-7	CASSPRGGDTYEQYF
NA	TRBV19	TRBJ2-3	CASSTTSGPTDTQYF
NA	TRBV18	TRBJ2-3	CASSPPPLGGETQYF
NA	TRBV7-2	TRBJ1-6	CASRSSSYNSPLHF
NA	TRBV5-4	TRBJ1-2	CASSLGGQGDGGYTF
NA	TRBV9	TRBJ1-5	CASSVAGEGRQPQHF
NA	TRBV4-1	TRBJ2-1	CASSQDRGQGRGEQFF
NA	TRBV6-5	TRBJ1-5	CASSGQVNNQPQHF
once	TRBV11-2	TRBJ1-3	CASSSYSGSGNTIYF
NA	TRBV11-3	TRBJ2-1	CASSHSWRDNEQFF
NA	TRBV19	TRBJ1-6	CASSNGRGNSPLHF
NA	TRBV10-3	TRBJ1-2	CAIRASGTAAFGGYTF
NA	TRBV19	TRBJ2-7	CASSIPGTQTYEQYF
NA	TRBV5-4	TRBJ1-2	CASSYTGGAGYGYTF
once	TRBV7-8	TRBJ1-1	CASSLARLVTGTEAFF
NA	TRBV19	TRBJ1-1	CAAGPLHTEAFF
NA	TRBV5-6	TRBJ2-2	CASSLDRYNTGELFF
NA	TRBV11-1	TRBJ2-7	CASSLDRDYEQYF
NA	TRBV5-1	TRBJ2-7	CASSPAGIEIEQYF
NA	TRBV19	TRBJ1-6	CASSILAGNSPLHF
NA	TRBV5-5	TRBJ2-3	CASSTTSGGSDTQYF
NA	TRBV13	TRBJ2-1	CASSSGLAGRGGEQFF
NA	TRBV9	TRBJ2-1	CASSVAVAGEREQFF
NA	TRBV6-5	TRBJ1-6	CASSTGQGPSPLHF
NA	TRBV19	TRBJ1-5	CASSLHDRGRRQPQHF
NA	TRBV20-1	TRBJ2-2	CSASPTPGQSLNTGELFF
NA	TRBV7-9	TRBJ1-4	CASSLGQAGEKLFF
NA	TRBV6-6	TRBJ2-1	CASSYERDYNEQFF
once	TRBV29-1	TRBJ2-3	CSVMDPGFGTDTQYF
NA	TRBV28	TRBJ2-1	CASSPWGGAVEQFF
NA	TRBV12-5	TRBJ2-7	CASALDRGPYEQYF
NA	TRBV10-3	TRBJ2-1	CAIRKTGDNNEQFF
NA	TRBV5-1	TRBJ2-7	CASSFESRVSSYEQYF
NA	TRBV6-5	TRBJ2-3	CASSRSLADTQYF
NA	TRBV12-3/TRBV12-4	TRBJ1-4	CASSSDRGGKLFF
NA	TRBV27	TRBJ2-7	CASRISGLSYEQYF
once	TRBV10-3	TRBJ1-1	CATSSGTTEAFF
NA	TRBV3-1/TRBV3-2	TRBJ2-5	CASSQGFAMETQYF
NA	TRBV5-4	TRBJ2-3	CASNGQNTDTQYF
NA	TRBV28	TRBJ2-6	CASGAGGTGANVLTF
NA	TRBV10-3	TRBJ2-1	CAINTGLAGGENEQFF
once	TRBV19	TRBJ1-4	CASSNQGREKLFF
NA	TRBV7-7	TRBJ2-2	CASSFTQGAGELFF